This entry describes one T cell receptor (beta chain). Its antigen is not known. The sample is drawn from a study of T cells expressing NK-cell markers. Study-wide context: Researchers got TCR beta repertoires out of sorted CD3+CD56+NKG2C+, CD3+CD56+NKG2C- and CD3+CD56-NKG2C+ T cells. Regarding the study as a whole: There remained a lack of clarity about HCMV specificity of expanded NKG2C+ T cell clones. Four donors showed these clonotypes also leading the CD3+CD56-NKG2C+ fraction.

TCR beta libraries carry UMIs added by 5'RACE template switching. TCRdb reanalyzed the 5' RACE reads, giving one entry per CDR3 protein sequence and no DNA. The sample table sets out about 550,000 distinct CDR3 sequences. The CDR3 is 12 residues long. This TCR was recovered from a man aged 18 to 29 in good health. V gene TRBV12-3 or TRBV12-4 combines with J gene TRBJ1-1; TCRdb's D call of TRBD1 is untestable without DNA. Sequenced sample: blood T cells: a sorted CD56 or NKG2C T cell subset, CD4+ or CD8+ T cells, or bulk PBMC T cells (not recorded which). The CDR3 loop reads CASSPVSPEAFF.